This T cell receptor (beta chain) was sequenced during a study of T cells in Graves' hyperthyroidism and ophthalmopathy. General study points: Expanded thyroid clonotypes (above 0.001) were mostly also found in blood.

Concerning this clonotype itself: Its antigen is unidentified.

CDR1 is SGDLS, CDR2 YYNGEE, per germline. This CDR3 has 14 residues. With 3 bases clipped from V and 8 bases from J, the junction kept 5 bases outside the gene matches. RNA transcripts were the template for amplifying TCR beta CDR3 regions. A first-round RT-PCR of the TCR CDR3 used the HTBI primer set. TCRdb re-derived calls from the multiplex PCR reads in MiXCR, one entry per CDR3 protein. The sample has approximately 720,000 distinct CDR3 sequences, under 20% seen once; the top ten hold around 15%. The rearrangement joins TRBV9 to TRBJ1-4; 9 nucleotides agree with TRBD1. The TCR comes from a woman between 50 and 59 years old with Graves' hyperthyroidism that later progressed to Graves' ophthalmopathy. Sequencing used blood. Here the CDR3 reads CASSETGGFEKLFF. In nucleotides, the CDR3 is TGTGCCAGCAGCGAAACAGGGGGCTTCGAAAAACTGTTTTTT.